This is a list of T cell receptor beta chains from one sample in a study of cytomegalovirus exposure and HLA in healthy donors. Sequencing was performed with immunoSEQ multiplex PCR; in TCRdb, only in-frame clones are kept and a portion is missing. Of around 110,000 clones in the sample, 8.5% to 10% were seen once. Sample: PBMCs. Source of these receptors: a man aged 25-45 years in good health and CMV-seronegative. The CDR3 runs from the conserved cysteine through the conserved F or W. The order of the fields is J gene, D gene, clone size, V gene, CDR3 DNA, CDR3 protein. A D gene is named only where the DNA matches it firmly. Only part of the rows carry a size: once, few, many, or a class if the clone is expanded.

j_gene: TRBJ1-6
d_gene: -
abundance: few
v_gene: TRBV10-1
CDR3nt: TGCGCCAGCAGTGAAGGGAGCTCCTATAATTCACCCCTCCACTTT
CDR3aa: CASSEGSSYNSPLHF

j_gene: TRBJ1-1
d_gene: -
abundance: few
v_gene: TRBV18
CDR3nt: TGTGCCAGCTCACCCCAACGGACTTTGAACACTGAAGCTTTCTTT
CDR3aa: CASSPQRTLNTEAFF

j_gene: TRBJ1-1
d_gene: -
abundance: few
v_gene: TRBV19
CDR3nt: TGTGCCAGTAGTATAGGACATGAGGGGAGGACTGAAGCTTTCTTT
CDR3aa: CASSIGHEGRTEAFF

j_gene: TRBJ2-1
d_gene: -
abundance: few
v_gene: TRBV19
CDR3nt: TGTGCCAGTAGTATAGTCCAGGGTGGAAATGAGCAGTTCTTC
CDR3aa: CASSIVQGGNEQFF

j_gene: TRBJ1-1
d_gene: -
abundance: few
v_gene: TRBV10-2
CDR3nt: TGCGCCAGCAGTGAGTCGAGAGGTGCCACTGAAGCTTTCTTT
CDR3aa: CASSESRGATEAFF

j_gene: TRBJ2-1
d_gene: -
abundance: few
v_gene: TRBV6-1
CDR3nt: TGTGCCAGCAGTGGGACCGGGAAGGGGCAGTTCTTC
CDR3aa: CASSGTGKGQFF

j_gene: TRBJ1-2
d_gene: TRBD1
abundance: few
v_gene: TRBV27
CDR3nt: TGTGCCAGCAGACAGGGGAACTATGGCTACACCTTC
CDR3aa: CASRQGNYGYTF

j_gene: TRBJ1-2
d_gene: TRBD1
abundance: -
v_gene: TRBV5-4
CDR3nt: TGTGCCAGCAGCCGTGGACAGGACAGGGGGCTCTATGGCTACACCTTC
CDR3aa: CASSRGQDRGLYGYTF

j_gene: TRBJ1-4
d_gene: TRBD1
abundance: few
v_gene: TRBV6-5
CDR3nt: TGTGCCAGCAGGCCGACAGGGGTCAGTGAAAAACTGTTTTTT
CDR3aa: CASRPTGVSEKLFF

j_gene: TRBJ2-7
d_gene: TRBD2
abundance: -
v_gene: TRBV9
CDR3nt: TGTGCCAGCAGCAAGGGACTAGCGACGGGCTACGAGCAGTACTTC
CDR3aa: CASSKGLATGYEQYF

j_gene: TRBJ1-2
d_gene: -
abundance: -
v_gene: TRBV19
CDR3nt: TGTGCCAGTACTCGAAAGTCTGCCCTGGGCTTTAACTATGGCTACACCTTC
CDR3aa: CASTRKSALGFNYGYTF

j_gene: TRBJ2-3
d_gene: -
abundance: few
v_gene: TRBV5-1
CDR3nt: TGCGCCAGCAGCTTGGACCGGGAGATAACAGATACGCAGTATTTT
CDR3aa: CASSLDREITDTQYF

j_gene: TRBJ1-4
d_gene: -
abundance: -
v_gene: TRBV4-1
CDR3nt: TGCGCCAGCAGCCAAGCATTCCAGGGGCGGTCTACCGAAAAACTGTTTTTT
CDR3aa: CASSQAFQGRSTEKLFF

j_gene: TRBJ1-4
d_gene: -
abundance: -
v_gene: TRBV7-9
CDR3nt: TGTGCCAGCAGCTTAGGGACAGAAAATGAAAAACTGTTTTTT
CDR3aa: CASSLGTENEKLFF

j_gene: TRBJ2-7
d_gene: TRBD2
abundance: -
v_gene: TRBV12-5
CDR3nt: TGTGCTAGTGCGCCCGGACTAGTTTACGAGCAGTACTTC
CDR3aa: CASAPGLVYEQYF

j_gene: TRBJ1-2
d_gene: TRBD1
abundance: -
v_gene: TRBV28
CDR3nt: TGTGCCAGCAGTACACAGGGGGCGGGCTATGGCTACACCTTC
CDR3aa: CASSTQGAGYGYTF

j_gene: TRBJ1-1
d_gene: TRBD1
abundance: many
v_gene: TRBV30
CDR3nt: TGTGCCTGGAGTGCAGGGACAGGGAGGACTGAAGCTTTCTTT
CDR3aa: CAWSAGTGRTEAFF

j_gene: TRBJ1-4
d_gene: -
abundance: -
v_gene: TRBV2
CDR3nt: TGTGCCAGCAGTGAAGCGCGGGGCCCTAATGAAAAACTGTTTTTT
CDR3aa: CASSEARGPNEKLFF

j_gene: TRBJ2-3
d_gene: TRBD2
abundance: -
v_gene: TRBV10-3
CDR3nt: TGTGCCATCAGCCGGACTAGCGGTAGCCCAGATACGCAGTATTTT
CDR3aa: CAISRTSGSPDTQYF

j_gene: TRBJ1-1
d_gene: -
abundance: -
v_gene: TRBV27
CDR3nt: TGTGCCAGCAGCTCGGACAGTAACACTGAAGCTTTCTTT
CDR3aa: CASSSDSNTEAFF

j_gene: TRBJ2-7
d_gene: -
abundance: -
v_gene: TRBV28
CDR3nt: TGTGCCGCCAGGCTCCCCGGCTACGAGCAGTACTTC
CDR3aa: CAARLPGYEQYF

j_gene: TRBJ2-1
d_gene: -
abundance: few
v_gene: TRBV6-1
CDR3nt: TGTGCCAGCAGTCCTACAGTAAATGAGCAGTTCTTC
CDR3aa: CASSPTVNEQFF